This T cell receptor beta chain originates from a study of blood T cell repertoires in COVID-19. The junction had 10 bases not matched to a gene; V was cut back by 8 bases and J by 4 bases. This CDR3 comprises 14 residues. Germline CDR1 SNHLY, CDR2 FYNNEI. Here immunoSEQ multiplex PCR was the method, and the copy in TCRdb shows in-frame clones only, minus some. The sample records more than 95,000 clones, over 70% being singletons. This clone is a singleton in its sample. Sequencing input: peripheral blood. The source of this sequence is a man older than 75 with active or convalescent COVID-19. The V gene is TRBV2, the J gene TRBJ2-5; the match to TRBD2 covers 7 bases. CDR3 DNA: TGTGCCAGCGACGGCGTCGGGGAGGGAGAGACCCAGTACTTC. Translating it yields CASDGVGEGETQYF.